The sequence of this T cell receptor beta chain was determined in a study of CD8+ T cells in alopecia areata. Study observations and caveats: Against the mouse data, patients shared TCRs less clearly, possibly for HLA reasons.

A word on this clone: Its antigen remains unknown.

Sequencing used cDNA as its template, made by extracting RNA and reverse transcribing it. TCRdb's table, derived via immunoSEQ multiplex PCR, lists solely in-frame clones and lacks some. The table includes fewer than 250,000 clones, less than 45% detected once. The treatment: oral pan-JAK inhibitor, 5-10 mg twice daily. The germline V and J ends were trimmed by 8 bases and 0 bases, with 9 bases remaining between them. The CDR3 runs to 13 residues. Germline CDR1 reads MNHEY; CDR2 reads SMNVEV (reference sequence). The V call is TRBV27, the J call TRBJ2-3; D not certain. The clonotype comes from a human donor with alopecia areata. The source was CD4+ T cells sorted from blood, collected at roughly week 30, from a patient treated with tofacitinib. CDR3 loop: CASAPHSTDTQYF. Here the CDR3 DNA reads TGTGCCAGCGCACCCCATAGCACAGATACGCAGTATTTT.